The 26 T cell receptor beta chains below come from one sample, sequenced in a study of blood T cell repertoires in COVID-19. Here immunoSEQ multiplex PCR was the method, and the copy in TCRdb shows in-frame clones only, minus some. The table lists approximately 300,000 clones, roughly nine tenths of them singletons. Sequenced input: PBMCs or T cells enriched from blood (not recorded which). These receptors were obtained from a man aged 60-69 years who had recovered from COVID-19.

In this sample, this clone turned up a few times. The chain joins TRBV6-2 or TRBV6-3 to TRBJ2-4; D is possibly TRBD2 (5 bases). Germline V gene data show CDR1 as MNHEY and CDR2 as SVGEGT. V was cut by 0 bases and J by 3 bases, with 12 bases left in between. CDR3 length: 16 amino acids. CDR3 DNA sequence: TGTGCCAGCAGTTACTCGGGGAGCAGCAGCAAAAACATTCAGTACTTC. Translating gives CASSYSGSSSKNIQYF.

The chain carries TRBV3-1 (or the pseudogene TRBV3-2) and TRBJ2-5, with 9 bases matching TRBD2. The germline V gene has CDR1 LGHDT and CDR2 YNNKEL (reference sequence). The CDR3 is 19 amino acids. The ends lost 0 bases at V and 0 bases at J; junction bases unmatched: 11. For the CDR3, the DNA is TGTGCCAGCAGCCAAGATCTCCCGGTAGCGGGGGCGTACCAAGAGACCCAGTACTTC. It encodes CASSQDLPVAGAYQETQYF.

V is TRBV6-5 and J is TRBJ2-3; the D gene is possibly TRBD1 (5 bases). V was shortened by 5 bases and J by 2 bases, with 8 bases between the two germline ends. The CDR3 sequence is 13 residues long. The germline CDR1 and CDR2 sequences are MNHEY and SVGAGI. DNA for the CDR3: TGTGCCAGCAGTCAGACAGACACAGATACGCAGTATTTT. This codes for CASSQTDTDTQYF.

The chain couples TRBV6-4 to TRBJ2-3; 11 nucleotides agree with TRBD2. CDR1 and CDR2 from the germline V gene are MRHNA and SNTAGT. With 5 bases clipped from V and 6 bases from J, the junction kept 7 bases outside the gene matches. The CDR3 sequence is 15 residues long. The CDR3 coding sequence is TGTGCCAGCAGTTCTCACGGGACTAGCGGCGATACGCAGTATTTT. This gives the protein CASSSHGTSGDTQYF.

The chain couples TRBV5-1 to TRBJ2-1, with 9 positions matching TRBD2. V trimming: 2 bases; J trimming: 7 bases; junction bases outside the gene matches: 10. CDR3 length: 16 residues. From germline, CDR1 is SGHRS and CDR2 YFSETQ. In DNA form, the CDR3 reads TGCGCCAGCAGCTTCGGACTAGCGCCGGAGGTAAATGAGCAGTTCTTC. Translation gives CASSFGLAPEVNEQFF.

The chain recombines TRBV11-2 with TRBJ2-7, with 9 bases matching TRBD2. The CDR3 has 17 residues. With 0 bases clipped from V and 3 bases from J, the junction kept 9 bases outside the gene matches. The germline V gene encodes CDR1 SGHAT and CDR2 FQNNGV. The CDR3 nucleotides read TGTGCCAGCAGCTTAGAAGGGCTAGCGGGATTATTCTACGAGCAGTACTTC. It specifies CASSLEGLAGLFYEQYF.

V and J are TRBV25-1 and TRBJ1-4; TRBD1 matches at 7 bases. Looked up from germline, CDR1 is MGHDK and CDR2 is SYGVNS. This CDR3 has 14 residues. The J segment lost 8 bases and the V segment lost 4 bases, leaving 7 bases of the junction unmatched. In DNA form, the CDR3 reads TGTGCCAGCAGTGGTGTCAGGGGGGTGGAAAAACTGTTTTTT. It yields the protein CASSGVRGVEKLFF.

This sequence joins TRBV3-1 (or the pseudogene TRBV3-2) and TRBJ2-7, with TRBD1 matching 12 bases. J lost 7 bases, V lost 2 bases, and 3 bases had no gene match. Per germline, CDR1 LGHDT and CDR2 YNNKEL (reference sequence). The CDR3 spans 14 residues. As DNA, the CDR3 is TGTGCCAGCAGCCAACCGGGACAGGGGGCTGAGCAGTACTTC. This encodes CASSQPGQGAEQYF.

This clone was seen once. The chain joins TRBV19 to TRBJ2-2; 7 positions match TRBD2. The V segment lost 7 bases and the J segment 7 bases; nucleotides outside the gene matches: 3. Germline V CDR1 and CDR2: LNHDA, SQIVND (reference sequence). This CDR3 region has 12 residues. This CDR3 reads CASTPGGGELFF. The CDR3, as DNA: TGTGCCAGTACCCCGGGGGGCGGGGAGCTGTTTTTT.

The V call is TRBV28, the J call TRBJ1-1, with 11 positions matching TRBD1. Germline CDR1 is MDHEN and CDR2 is SYDVKM. The CDR3 consists of 15 residues. Trimming at V came to 4 bases and at J to 4 bases, leaving 5 bases not matched to a gene. This CDR3 reads CASSSPDRGRTEAFF. Written as DNA, the CDR3 is TGTGCCAGCAGTTCTCCGGACAGGGGGCGCACTGAAGCTTTCTTT.

V gene TRBV5-3 combines with J gene TRBJ2-2; the match to TRBD1 covers 12 bases. TRBV5-3 belongs to the ORF category, with a function that is uncertain. Unmatched junction bases numbered 6, after V lost 2 bases and J lost 4 bases. CDR3 length: 17 amino acids. In nucleotides, the CDR3 is TGTGCCAGAAGCTTTCTTAGGGACAGGGGGCCCACCGGGGAGCTGTTTTTT. This translates into CARSFLRDRGPTGELFF.

The count of this clone is one. This rearrangement joins TRBV24-1 to TRBJ2-1; maybe TRBD2 (5 bases). Germline CDR1 and CDR2: KGHDR and SFDVKD. The CDR3 sequence is 15 residues long. The V end lost 5 bases, the J end lost 9 bases, and 19 bases lay between the germline ends. The CDR3 spells CATSALRSGNSEQFF. In nucleotides, the CDR3 is TGTGCCACCAGTGCCCTGAGGTCCGGGAACAGTGAGCAGTTCTTC.

The J gene is TRBJ1-2, the V gene TRBV29-1, with a tentative D call TRBD1 (6 bases). The V end lost 5 bases, the J end lost 2 bases, and 9 bases lay between the germline ends. CDR1 and CDR2 from the germline V gene are SQVTM and ANQGSEA. This CDR3 contains 12 residues. The CDR3 nucleotides are TGCAGCGTTAGCAGGGGCAACTATGGCTACACCTTC. Residues: CSVSRGNYGYTF.

The CDR3 reads CASSQERQGKEQYF. DNA of the CDR3: TGCGCCAGCAGCCAAGAACGACAGGGTAAAGAGCAGTACTTC. The V call is TRBV4-1, the J call TRBJ2-7; 7 bases line up with TRBD1. Looked up from germline, CDR1 is MGHRA and CDR2 is YSYEKL. CDR3 length equals 14 residues. The ends lost 0 bases at V and 7 bases at J; junction bases unmatched: 6.

The chain links TRBV18 to TRBJ2-7; D might be TRBD1 (5 bases). Germline V gives CDR1 KGHSH, CDR2 LQKENI. Trimming took off 2 bases at V and 0 bases at J, with 11 bases between the two ends. This CDR3 region has 15 residues. In nucleotides, the CDR3 is TGTGCCAGCTCACCAGGGGCAGGAAGCTCCTACGAGCAGTACTTC. It codes for CASSPGAGSSYEQYF.

This clone was detected once. This chain links TRBV5-1 with TRBJ1-1, with 8 bases matching TRBD1. CDR1 and CDR2 (germline): SGHRS, YFSETQ. After removal of 4 bases from V and 0 bases from J, the junction contained 2 bases not matched to a gene. The CDR3 sequence is 14 residues long. The CDR3 here is CASSRQGMNTEAFF. CDR3 coding DNA: TGCGCCAGCAGCAGACAGGGGATGAACACTGAAGCTTTCTTT.

The rearrangement joins TRBV6-1 to TRBJ1-6, with D perhaps TRBD1 (5 bases). V gave up 3 bases and J gave up 10 bases, with 25 bases separating them. The CDR3 has 18 residues. The germline gives CDR1 MNHNS, CDR2 SASEGT. This chain's CDR3 is CASSDGGLARVRGSPLHF. Written as DNA, the CDR3 is TGTGCCAGCAGTGATGGAGGCCTGGCCAGGGTTCGGGGGTCACCCCTCCACTTT.

V gene TRBV15 combines with J gene TRBJ2-7; the D gene is possibly TRBD2 (6 bases). The CDR3 has 15 residues. V was shortened by 5 bases and J by 2 bases, with 16 bases between the two germline ends. From germline, CDR1 is LNHNV and CDR2 YYDKDF (reference sequence). The CDR3 here is CATSDPGTPTYEQYF. The CDR3 DNA sequence: TGTGCCACCAGCGACCCCGGGACTCCTACCTACGAGCAGTACTTC.

The CDR3 region is CASSISTGPTYEQYF. The CDR3 DNA follows: TGTGCCAGTAGTATCTCTACAGGACCGACCTACGAGCAGTACTTC. This chain connects TRBV19 to TRBJ2-7, with D possibly being TRBD1 (5 bases). The CDR3 length is 15 residues. Germline CDR1 LNHDA, CDR2 SQIVND (reference sequence). Trimming stripped 3 bases from V and 2 bases from J, with 14 bases between.

This rearrangement joins TRBV19 to TRBJ1-5; D call uncertain. Germline V gene data show CDR1 as LNHDA and CDR2 as SQIVND (reference sequence). The CDR3 extends over 13 amino acids. V was cut by 8 bases and J by 6 bases, with 14 bases left in between. CDR3 amino acids: CASDQAEGQPQHF. CDR3 nucleotides: TGTGCCAGTGATCAGGCGGAGGGTCAGCCCCAGCATTTT.

This sequence joins TRBV28 and TRBJ2-3; 11 positions agree with TRBD2. Germline trimming cut 3 bases from V and 5 bases from J; bases unmatched to any gene: 25. Germline-derived CDR1 and CDR2 are MDHEN and SYDVKM. This CDR3 spans 22 amino acids. The CDR3 loop is CASSFPGGRRELAGGRGDTQYF. The CDR3 nucleotides are TGTGCCAGCAGTTTTCCAGGGGGCAGGCGGGAGCTAGCGGGAGGAAGGGGAGATACGCAGTATTTT.

The chain carries TRBV27 and TRBJ2-7, with D uncertain. Germline CDR1 is MNHEY and CDR2 is SMNVEV (reference sequence). V lost 1 base to trimming and J lost 3 bases, with 16 bases between them. This CDR3 region has 16 residues. As DNA, the CDR3 is TGTGCCAGCAGTTTATTTCTCCCCCTCACAAACTACGAGCAGTACTTC. Translated: CASSLFLPLTNYEQYF.

CDR3 DNA: TGCGCCAGCAGCCCTACTACTCGAGGGAGTTCGCAAGAGACCCAGTACTTC. Its translation: CASSPTTRGSSQETQYF. The V and J genes are TRBV5-1 and TRBJ2-5, with a weak D call TRBD2 (5 bases). CDR3 length: 17 amino acids. Trimming shortened V by 4 bases and J by 2 bases, and 21 bases separated the two germline ends. Germline CDR1 and CDR2: SGHRS and YFSETQ.

This rearrangement joins TRBV7-9 to TRBJ1-3, with 7 bases lining up with TRBD1. The V and J ends lost 4 bases and 2 bases, in that order; junction bases with no gene match: 11. The germline V gene encodes CDR1 SEHNR and CDR2 FQNEAQ (reference sequence). The CDR3 is 17 residues long. The CDR3 bases are TGTGCCAGCAGCTCCCAACAGCGAGGGACAGCTGGAAACACCATATATTTT. This gives the protein CASSSQQRGTAGNTIYF.

This chain uses TRBV5-1 with TRBJ2-2; 8 bases agree with TRBD1. Germline V gene data show CDR1 as SGHRS and CDR2 as YFSETQ. The CDR3 loop spans 15 amino acids. The V and J ends lost 4 bases and 5 bases, in that order; junction bases with no gene match: 7. CDR3 loop: CASSPDRVGTGELFF. CDR3 nucleotides: TGCGCCAGCAGCCCGGACAGGGTCGGTACCGGGGAGCTGTTTTTT. The variable domain in full, with the rest retrieved from reference TRBV5-1 and TRBJ2-2, is KAGVTQTPRYLIKTRGQQVTLSCSPISGHRSVSWYQQTPGQGLQFLFEYFSETQRNKGNFPGRFSGRQFSNSRSEMNVSTLELGDSALYLCASSPDRVGTGELFFGEGSRLTVL.

This chain uses TRBV7-3 with TRBJ2-1; perhaps TRBD2 as D (7 bases). The V gene lost 2 bases and the J gene lost 6 bases, with 17 bases spanning the gap. This CDR3 contains 16 residues. The germline V gene has CDR1 SGHTA and CDR2 FQGTGA. The CDR3 sequence is CASSLVAGASRNEQFF. In nucleotides, the CDR3 is TGTGCCAGCAGCTTAGTGGCGGGGGCTAGCCGCAATGAGCAGTTCTTC.